These T cell receptor beta chains were read from a single sample in a study of TIL therapy for anti-PD-1-resistant metastatic lung cancer. Profiled with immunoSEQ multiplex PCR; TCRdb holds only in-frame clones, not every one. The sample lists about 49,000 clones; roughly 78% were seen once. This material consisted of blood, taken at baseline. These receptors were taken from a man aged 65 to 79 with non-small cell lung cancer. CDR3s include the opening cysteine and the closing phenylalanine or tryptophan. The D gene is left open where the match is weak. Size is stated for part of the rows, as once, few or many counts, or as a class when the clone is expanded.

>TRBJ2-3|TRBD2|TRBV18|.
CASSPSSGNREDTQYF
TGTGCCAGCTCACCCTCTAGCGGGAATCGAGAAGATACGCAGTATTTT
>TRBJ1-5|TRBD1|TRBV19|.
CASNRGTGGTSNQPQHF
TGTGCCAGTAACCGGGGAACAGGGGGGACGAGCAATCAGCCCCAGCATTTT
>TRBJ2-2|.|TRBV2|few
CASSRTANTGELFF
TGTGCCAGCAGTCGGACTGCGAACACCGGGGAGCTGTTTTTT
>TRBJ2-3|TRBD2|TRBV6-1|.
CASMTSALTDTQYF
TGTGCCAGCATGACTAGCGCGCTCACAGATACGCAGTATTTT
>TRBJ2-3|TRBD2|TRBV4-1|.
CASSQRVGEAGTSTDTQYF
TGCGCCAGCAGCCAGAGGGTTGGGGAAGCGGGGACTAGCACAGATACGCAGTATTTT
>TRBJ2-1|TRBD2|TRBV19|.
CASSTGGVGSSGRDGEQFF
TGTGCCAGTAGTACCGGGGGAGTGGGTTCTAGCGGGAGAGACGGTGAGCAGTTCTTC
>TRBJ2-3|.|TRBV5-1|.
CASSLTDSTDTQYF
TGCGCCAGCAGCTTGACGGATAGCACAGATACGCAGTATTTT
>TRBJ2-2|.|TRBV6-4|.
CASSDSRGNTGELFF
TGTGCCAGCAGTGACTCAAGGGGGAACACCGGGGAGCTGTTTTTT
>TRBJ2-3|.|TRBV11-3|.
CASSLTSSTNTQYF
TGTGCCAGCAGCCTCACTTCTAGTACAAATACGCAGTATTTT
>TRBJ1-3|.|TRBV7-9|few
CASSSRLSSGNTIYF
TGTGCCAGCAGCTCCAGACTTAGCTCTGGAAACACCATATATTTT
>TRBJ2-1|.|TRBV11-2|.
CASSLEEPSVF
TGTGCCAGCAGCTTAGAGGAACCTAGTGTCTTC
>TRBJ2-1|TRBD2|TRBV7-9|.
CASTVNPGLAEQYNEQFF
TGTGCCAGCACCGTCAACCCGGGACTAGCGGAGCAATACAATGAGCAGTTCTTC
>TRBJ2-7|.|TRBV2|few
CATREQRVDEQYF
TGTGCCACCCGGGAGCAGCGGGTCGACGAGCAGTACTTC
>TRBJ2-7|TRBD2|TRBV5-1|.
CASSSIAGGPNEQYF
TGCGCCAGCAGCAGCATAGCGGGAGGGCCTAACGAGCAGTACTTC
>TRBJ2-3|TRBD2|TRBV27|.
CASSLAGGTDTQYF
TGTGCCAGCAGCCTAGCGGGAGGCACAGATACGCAGTATTTT
>TRBJ2-1|.|TRBV11-3|.
CASSSPASGEGRNEQFF
TGTGCCAGCAGCTCCCCCGCAAGTGGAGAGGGTAGAAATGAGCAGTTCTTC
>TRBJ2-5|.|TRBV6-5|.
CASSYSQGVGVGQYF
TGTGCCAGCAGTTATTCACAGGGAGTTGGCGTGGGCCAGTACTTC
>TRBJ1-4|.|TRBV5-1|.
CASSLAPGGDEKLFF
TGCGCCAGCAGCTTGGCTCCGGGAGGGGATGAAAAACTGTTTTTT
>TRBJ1-5|TRBD1|TRBV9|once
CASSAGTGWQPQHF
TGTGCCAGCAGTGCCGGGACAGGGTGGCAGCCCCAGCATTTT
>TRBJ2-7|.|TRBV25-1|.
CASSGDRDGYEQYF
TGTGCCAGCAGTGGAGATCGGGACGGCTACGAGCAGTACTTC
>TRBJ1-5|.|TRBV6-1|.
CASIKLGAAQPQHF
TGTGCCAGCATCAAACTGGGGGCGGCGCAGCCCCAGCATTTT
>TRBJ1-1|TRBD1|TRBV28|.
CASSLVDRATEAFF
TGTGCCAGCAGTTTAGTGGACAGGGCCACTGAAGCTTTCTTT
>TRBJ2-2|.|TRBV2|.
CASRVFTVTGELFF
TGTGCCAGCAGGGTTTTCACGGTTACCGGGGAGCTGTTTTTT
>TRBJ1-5|.|TRBV28|.
CASSFSRRGGNQPQHF
TGTGCCAGCAGTTTTAGCAGGAGGGGAGGCAATCAGCCCCAGCATTTT
>TRBJ2-7|TRBD2|TRBV19|.
CASSTLRGAGTYEQYF
TGTGCCAGTAGTACGCTTCGGGGAGCGGGGACCTACGAGCAGTACTTC
>TRBJ1-4|.|TRBV6-6|once
CASSYTGATNEKLFF
TGTGCCAGCAGTTACACGGGAGCAACTAATGAAAAACTGTTTTTT
>TRBJ1-4|.|TRBV19|.
CASSMGGREEKLFF
TGTGCCAGTAGTATGGGGGGCCGGGAGGAAAAACTGTTTTTT
>TRBJ2-2|TRBD1|TRBV14|once
CASSPGAGGAFGELFF
TGTGCCAGCAGCCCAGGGGCAGGGGGCGCTTTCGGGGAGCTGTTTTTT
>TRBJ2-1|.|TRBV6-1|.
CASIWLNEQFF
TGTGCCAGCATATGGTTGAATGAGCAGTTCTTC
>TRBJ2-7|TRBD1|TRBV7-9|.
CASSLTQGAYEQYF
TGTGCCAGCAGCTTAACGCAGGGGGCCTACGAGCAGTACTTC
>TRBJ2-3|.|TRBV6-6|.
CASTDSPRVTDTQYF
TGTGCCAGCACCGACTCCCCCAGGGTCACAGATACGCAGTATTTT
>TRBJ2-7|TRBD1|TRBV7-3|.
CASSPRQGSFYEQYF
TGTGCCAGCAGCCCCCGACAGGGGTCCTTCTACGAGCAGTACTTC
>TRBJ2-7|.|TRBV27|.
CASAHPGRNYEQYF
TGTGCCAGCGCCCACCCGGGACGGAATTACGAGCAGTACTTC
>TRBJ2-2|TRBD2|TRBV7-2|.
CASSRPGLAGTGELFF
TGTGCCAGCAGCAGACCGGGACTAGCGGGGACCGGGGAGCTGTTTTTT
>TRBJ1-1|.|TRBV7-3|few
CASSPLGKTEAFF
TGTGCCAGCAGCCCGTTGGGGAAGACTGAAGCTTTCTTT
>TRBJ2-1|.|TRBV7-8|few
CASSLWLGREQFF
TGTGCCAGCAGCTTATGGTTGGGTCGTGAGCAGTTCTTC
>TRBJ2-7|.|TRBV19|.
CASSIGGGYEQYF
TGTGCCAGTAGTATTGGAGGGGGCTACGAGCAGTACTTC
>TRBJ2-1|.|TRBV7-2|.
CASSPRVQHFHEQFF
TGTGCCAGCAGCCCCAGGGTGCAGCATTTCCATGAGCAGTTCTTC
>TRBJ2-7|.|TRBV6-6|once
CASSYPDSTYEQYF
TGTGCCAGCAGTTATCCGGACAGCACCTACGAGCAGTACTTC
>TRBJ2-5|TRBD1|TRBV5-1|.
CASSFGQAAKETQYF
TGCGCCAGCAGCTTCGGACAGGCCGCGAAAGAGACCCAGTACTTC
>TRBJ1-1|.|TRBV9|.
CASTGGPNTEAFF
TGTGCCAGCACCGGGGGCCCGAACACTGAAGCTTTCTTT
>TRBJ2-2|TRBD2|TRBV2|.
CASSLTSGRAGELFF
TGTGCCAGCAGTCTTACTAGCGGGAGGGCCGGGGAGCTGTTTTTT
>TRBJ2-1|TRBD1|TRBV9|.
CASSLTGVHNEQFF
TGTGCCAGCAGCCTAACAGGGGTCCACAATGAGCAGTTCTTC
>TRBJ1-1|.|TRBV5-8|.
CASSFGNTEAFF
TGTGCCAGCAGCTTCGGGAACACTGAAGCTTTCTTT
>TRBJ1-3|.|TRBV25-1|.
CASSFGTAVSGNTIYF
TGTGCCAGCAGCTTTGGAACAGCAGTCTCTGGAAACACCATATATTTT
>TRBJ2-5|.|TRBV7-7|.
CASSPMGGETQYF
TGTGCTAGCAGCCCGATGGGCGGCGAGACCCAGTACTTC
>TRBJ2-1|TRBD1|TRBV28|.
CASSSPGQGMNEQFF
TGTGCCAGCAGCTCCCCGGGACAGGGTATGAATGAGCAGTTCTTC